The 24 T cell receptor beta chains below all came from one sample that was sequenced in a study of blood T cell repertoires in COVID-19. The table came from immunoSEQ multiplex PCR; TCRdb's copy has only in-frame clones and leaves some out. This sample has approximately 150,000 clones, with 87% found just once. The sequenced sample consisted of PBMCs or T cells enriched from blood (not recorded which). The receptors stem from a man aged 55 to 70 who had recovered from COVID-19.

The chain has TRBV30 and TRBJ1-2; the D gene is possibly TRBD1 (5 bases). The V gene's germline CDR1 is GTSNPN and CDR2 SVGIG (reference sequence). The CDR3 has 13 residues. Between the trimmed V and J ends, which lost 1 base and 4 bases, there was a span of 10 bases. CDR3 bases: TGTGCCTGGAGTGCCCGGGGGGGCTATGGCTACACCTTC. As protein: CAWSARGGYGYTF. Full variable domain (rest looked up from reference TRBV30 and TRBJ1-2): SQTIHQWPATLVQPVGSPLSLECTVEGTSNPNLYWYRQAAGRGLQLLFYSVGIGQISSEVPQNLSASRPQDRQFILSSKKLLLSDSGFYLCAWSARGGYGYTFGSGTRLTVV.

The CDR3 region has the DNA TGTGCCAGCGGGACAGGGTTCGGAAAACTGTTTTTT. Protein sequence: CASGTGFGKLFF. J is TRBJ1-4 and V is TRBV6-5, with TRBD1 identical over 9 bases. CDR3 length equals 12 residues. The J segment lost 10 bases and the V segment lost 8 bases, leaving 5 bases of the junction unmatched. Germline assignment: CDR1 MNHEY and CDR2 SVGAGI.

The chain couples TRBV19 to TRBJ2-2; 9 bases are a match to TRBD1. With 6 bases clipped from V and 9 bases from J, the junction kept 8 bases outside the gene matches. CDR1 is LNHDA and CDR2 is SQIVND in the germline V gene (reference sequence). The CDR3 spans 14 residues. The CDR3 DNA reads TGTGCCAGTAGCGGACAGGGGAGGGTCAGGGAGCTGTTTTTT. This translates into CASSGQGRVRELFF.

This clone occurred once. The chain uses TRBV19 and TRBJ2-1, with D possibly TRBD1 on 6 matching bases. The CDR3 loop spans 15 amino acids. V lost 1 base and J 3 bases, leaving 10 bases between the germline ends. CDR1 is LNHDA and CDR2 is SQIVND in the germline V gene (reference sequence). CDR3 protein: CASSIAAQGYNEQFF. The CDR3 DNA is TGTGCCAGTAGTATAGCTGCACAGGGCTACAATGAGCAGTTCTTC.

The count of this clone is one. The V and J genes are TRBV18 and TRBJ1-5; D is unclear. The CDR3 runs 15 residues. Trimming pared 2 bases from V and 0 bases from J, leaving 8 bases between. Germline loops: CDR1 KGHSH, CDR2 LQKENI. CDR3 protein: CASSPGASSNQPQHF. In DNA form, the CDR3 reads TGTGCCAGCTCACCAGGAGCGAGTAGCAATCAGCCCCAGCATTTT.

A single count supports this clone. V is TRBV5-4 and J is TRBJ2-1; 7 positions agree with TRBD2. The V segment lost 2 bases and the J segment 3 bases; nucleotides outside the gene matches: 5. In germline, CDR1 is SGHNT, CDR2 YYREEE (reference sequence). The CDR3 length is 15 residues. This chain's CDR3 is CASSFSSGGYNEQFF. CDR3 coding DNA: TGTGCCAGCAGCTTCTCTAGCGGAGGCTACAATGAGCAGTTCTTC.

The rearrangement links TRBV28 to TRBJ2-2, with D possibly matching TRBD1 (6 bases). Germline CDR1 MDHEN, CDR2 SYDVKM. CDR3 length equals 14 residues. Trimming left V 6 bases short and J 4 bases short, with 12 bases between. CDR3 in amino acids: CASSRDILTGELFF. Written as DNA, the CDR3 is TGTGCCAGCAGCAGGGACATCCTCACCGGGGAGCTGTTTTTT.

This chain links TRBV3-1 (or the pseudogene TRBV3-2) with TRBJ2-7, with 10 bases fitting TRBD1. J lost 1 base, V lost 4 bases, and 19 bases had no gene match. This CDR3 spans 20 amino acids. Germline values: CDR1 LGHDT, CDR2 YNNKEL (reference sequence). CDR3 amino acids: CASSLSPGQGPEGFSYEQYF. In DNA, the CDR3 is TGTGCCAGCAGCCTGTCACCGGGACAGGGGCCAGAGGGGTTTTCCTACGAGCAGTACTTC.

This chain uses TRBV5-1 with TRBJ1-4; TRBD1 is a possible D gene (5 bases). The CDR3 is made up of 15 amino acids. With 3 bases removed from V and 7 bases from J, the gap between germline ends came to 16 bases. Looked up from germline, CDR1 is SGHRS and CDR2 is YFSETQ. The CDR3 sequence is CASSSQGGMSEKLFF. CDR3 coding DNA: TGCGCCAGCAGCTCCCAGGGCGGGATGAGTGAAAAACTGTTTTTT.

The CDR3 region is CASSSPVSGNTIYF. CDR3 nucleotides: TGTGCCAGCAGCTCCCCGGTCTCTGGAAACACCATATATTTT. This chain connects TRBV9 to TRBJ1-3; no clear D gene. V was trimmed by 4 bases and J by 0 bases, leaving 8 bases between them. Looked up from germline, CDR1 is SGDLS and CDR2 is YYNGEE. The CDR3 is 14 amino acids.

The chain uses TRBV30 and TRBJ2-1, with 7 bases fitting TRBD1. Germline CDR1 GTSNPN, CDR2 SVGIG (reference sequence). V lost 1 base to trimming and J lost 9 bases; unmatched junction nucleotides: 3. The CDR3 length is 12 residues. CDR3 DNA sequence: TGTGCCTGGAGTGGACAGGGCCTTGAGCAGTTCTTC. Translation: CAWSGQGLEQFF.

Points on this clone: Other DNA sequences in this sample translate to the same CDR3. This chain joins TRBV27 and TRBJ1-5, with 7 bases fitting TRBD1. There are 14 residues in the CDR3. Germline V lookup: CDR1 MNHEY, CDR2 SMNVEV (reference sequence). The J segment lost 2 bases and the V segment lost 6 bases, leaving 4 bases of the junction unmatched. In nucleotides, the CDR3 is TGTGCCAGCAGAAGGACAGGCGGCAATCAGCCCCAGCATTTT. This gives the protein CASRRTGGNQPQHF.

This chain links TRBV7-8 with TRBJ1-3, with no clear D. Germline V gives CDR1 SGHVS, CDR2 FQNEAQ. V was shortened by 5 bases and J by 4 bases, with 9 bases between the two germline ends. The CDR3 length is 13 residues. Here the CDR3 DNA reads TGTGCCAGCAGCCTTTCCCGGGGAAACACCATATATTTT. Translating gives CASSLSRGNTIYF.

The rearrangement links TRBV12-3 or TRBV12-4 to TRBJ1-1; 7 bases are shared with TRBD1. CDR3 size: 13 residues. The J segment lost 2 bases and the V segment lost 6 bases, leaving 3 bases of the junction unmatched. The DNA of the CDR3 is TGTGCCAGCAGGGGGACAGAAAACACTGAAGCTTTCTTT. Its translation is CASRGTENTEAFF.

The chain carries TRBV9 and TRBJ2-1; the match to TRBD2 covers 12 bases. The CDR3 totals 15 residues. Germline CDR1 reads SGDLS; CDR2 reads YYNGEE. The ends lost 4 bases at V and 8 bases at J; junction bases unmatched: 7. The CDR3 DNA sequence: TGTGCCAGCAGCCACGGGACTAGCGGGCTGGATGAGCAGTTCTTC. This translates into CASSHGTSGLDEQFF.

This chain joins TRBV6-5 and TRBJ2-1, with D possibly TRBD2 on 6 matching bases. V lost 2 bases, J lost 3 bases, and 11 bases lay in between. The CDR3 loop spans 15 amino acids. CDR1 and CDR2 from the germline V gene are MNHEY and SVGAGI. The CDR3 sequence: CASSYTRELYNEQFF. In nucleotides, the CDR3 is TGTGCCAGCAGTTACACCCGGGAGCTCTACAATGAGCAGTTCTTC.

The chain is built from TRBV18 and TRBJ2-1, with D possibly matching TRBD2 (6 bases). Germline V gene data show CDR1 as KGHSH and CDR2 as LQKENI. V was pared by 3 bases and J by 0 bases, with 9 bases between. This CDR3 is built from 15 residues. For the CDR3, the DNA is TGTGCCAGCTCACCTACCGGGAGCTCCTACAATGAGCAGTTCTTC. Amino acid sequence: CASSPTGSSYNEQFF.

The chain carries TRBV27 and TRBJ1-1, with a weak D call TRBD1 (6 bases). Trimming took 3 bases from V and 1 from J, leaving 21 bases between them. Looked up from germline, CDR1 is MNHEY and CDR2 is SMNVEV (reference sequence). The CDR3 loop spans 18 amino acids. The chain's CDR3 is CASSLGPFKTGRNTEAFF. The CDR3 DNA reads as TGTGCCAGCAGTTTGGGCCCCTTCAAGACAGGAAGGAACACTGAAGCTTTCTTT.

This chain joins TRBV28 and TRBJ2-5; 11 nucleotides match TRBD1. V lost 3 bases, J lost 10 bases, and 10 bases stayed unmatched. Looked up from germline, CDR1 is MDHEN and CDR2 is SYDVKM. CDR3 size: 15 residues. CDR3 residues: CASSLVPGQGEGQYF. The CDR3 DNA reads TGTGCCAGCAGTTTGGTTCCGGGACAGGGGGAGGGCCAGTACTTC.

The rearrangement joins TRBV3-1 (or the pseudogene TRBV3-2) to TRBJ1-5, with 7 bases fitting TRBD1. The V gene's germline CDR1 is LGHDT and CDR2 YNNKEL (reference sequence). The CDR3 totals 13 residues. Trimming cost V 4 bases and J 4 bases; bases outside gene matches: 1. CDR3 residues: CASSPGQNQPQHF. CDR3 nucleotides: TGTGCCAGCAGCCCGGGACAGAATCAGCCCCAGCATTTT.

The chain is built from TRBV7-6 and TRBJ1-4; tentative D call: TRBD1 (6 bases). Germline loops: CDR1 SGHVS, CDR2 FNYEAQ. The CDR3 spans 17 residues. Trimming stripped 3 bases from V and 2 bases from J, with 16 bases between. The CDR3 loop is CASSFGTQGLTNEKLFF. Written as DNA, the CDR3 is TGTGCCAGCAGCTTTGGGACCCAGGGGCTCACTAATGAAAAACTGTTTTTT.

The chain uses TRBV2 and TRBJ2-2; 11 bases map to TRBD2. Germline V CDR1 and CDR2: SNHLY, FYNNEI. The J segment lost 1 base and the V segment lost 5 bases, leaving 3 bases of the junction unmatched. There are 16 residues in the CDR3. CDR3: CASSRLAGRNTGELFF. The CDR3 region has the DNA TGTGCCAGCAGTCGACTAGCGGGGCGGAACACCGGGGAGCTGTTTTTT.

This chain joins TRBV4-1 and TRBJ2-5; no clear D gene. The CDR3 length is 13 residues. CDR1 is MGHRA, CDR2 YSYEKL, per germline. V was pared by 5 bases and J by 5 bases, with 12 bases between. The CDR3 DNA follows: TGCGCCAGCAGCACGCGATATGTGGAGACCCAGTACTTC. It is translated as CASSTRYVETQYF.

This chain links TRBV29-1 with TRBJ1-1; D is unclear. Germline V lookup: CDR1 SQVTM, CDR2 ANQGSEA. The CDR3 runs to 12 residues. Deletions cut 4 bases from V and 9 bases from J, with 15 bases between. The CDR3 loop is CSVVSGSSQAFF. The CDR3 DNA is TGCAGCGTTGTCTCGGGGAGCAGTCAAGCTTTCTTT.